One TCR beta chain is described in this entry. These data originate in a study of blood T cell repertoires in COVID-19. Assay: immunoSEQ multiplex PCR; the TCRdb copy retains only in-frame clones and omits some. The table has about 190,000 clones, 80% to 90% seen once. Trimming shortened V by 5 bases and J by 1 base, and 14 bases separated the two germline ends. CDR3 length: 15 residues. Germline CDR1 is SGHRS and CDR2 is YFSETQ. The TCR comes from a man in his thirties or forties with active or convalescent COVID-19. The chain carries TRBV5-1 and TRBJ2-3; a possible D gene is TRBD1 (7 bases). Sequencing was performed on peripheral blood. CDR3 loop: CASRPEGAGTDTQYF. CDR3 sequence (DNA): TGCGCCAGCAGGCCGGAGGGGGCCGGCACAGATACGCAGTATTTT.